One and the same sample provided the 5 T cell receptor beta chains below, sequenced in a study of shared clonotypes between healthy human individuals. Libraries were prepared by immunoSEQ multiplex PCR; TCRdb keeps only in-frame clonotypes and omits some of them. The data contain around 2.5 million clones, approximately 94% of them singletons. The source material was naive CD4+ T cells from PBMCs. Regarding subset: CD45RA+ positively selected. These receptors came from a man aged 18 to 29 in good health. Some clones in this sample may be carry-over from other donors' samples.

Notes on this clone: Other DNA sequences of this sample code for an identical CDR3. The CDR3 loop reads CASSLGPYGYTF. Here the CDR3 DNA reads TGTGCCAGCAGCTTGGGACCTTATGGCTACACCTTC. J is TRBJ1-2 and V is TRBV11-2; D possibly corresponds to TRBD1 (5 bases). Trimming removed 3 bases from V and 5 bases from J, with 7 bases in between. CDR1 and CDR2 (germline): SGHAT, FQNNGV. The CDR3 has 12 residues. Using reference TRBV11-2 and TRBJ1-2 for the parts outside the CDR3, the full variable domain is EAGVAQSPRYKIIEKRQSVAFWCNPISGHATLYWYQQILGQGPKLLIQFQNNGVVDDSQLPKDRFSAERLKGVDSTLKIQPAKLEDSAVYLCASSLGPYGYTFGSGTRLTVV.

The chain joins TRBV7-9 to TRBJ2-2; D is tentatively TRBD1 or TRBD2 (5 bases each). Germline CDR1 reads SEHNR; CDR2 reads FQNEAQ (reference sequence). The CDR3 has 15 residues. The V end was cut by 5 bases, the J end by 2 bases, with 12 bases between. The CDR3 sequence is CASSAGTGNTGELFF. CDR3 bases: TGTGCCAGCAGCGCCGGGACGGGAAACACCGGGGAGCTGTTTTTT.

CDR3 region: CASSERDEKLFF. The CDR3 nucleotides are TGTGCCAGCAGTGAAAGGGATGAAAAACTGTTTTTT. The V and J genes are TRBV2 and TRBJ1-4; D gene uncertain. With 2 bases removed from V and 6 bases from J, the gap between germline ends came to 4 bases. CDR1 SNHLY and CDR2 FYNNEI come from the germline V gene. The length of the CDR3 is 12 residues.

This chain joins TRBV5-1 and TRBJ2-1; TRBD2 is a possible D gene (6 bases). Per the germline V gene, CDR1 is SGHRS and CDR2 is YFSETQ. The CDR3 is 17 residues long. The ends were cut back, 0 bases at V and 9 bases at J, with 22 bases in the middle. CDR3 region: CASSLAPGSTPLGEQFF. Written as DNA, the CDR3 is TGCGCCAGCAGCTTGGCCCCCGGGAGCACCCCTCTCGGTGAGCAGTTCTTC.

The gene calls are TRBV5-6 and TRBJ2-3, with D unresolved. Germline CDR1 and CDR2: SGHDT and YYEEEE. This CDR3 region has 14 residues. V shed 0 bases and J shed 7 bases, with 12 bases lying between them. CDR3 loop: CASSLVARTHTQYF. As DNA, the CDR3 is TGTGCCAGCAGCTTGGTCGCTCGCACTCATACGCAGTATTTT. The full variable domain, its missing parts supplied by reference TRBV5-6 and TRBJ2-3, is DAGVTQSPTHLIKTRGQQVTLRCSPKSGHDTVSWYQQALGQGPQFIFQYYEEEERQRGNFPDRFSGHQFPNYSSELNVNALLLGDSALYLCASSLVARTHTQYFGPGTRLTVL.